These 12 T cell receptor beta chains originate from one sample sequenced in a study of blood T cell repertoires in COVID-19. Produced via immunoSEQ multiplex PCR; TCRdb's table is partial and in-frame only. The sample shows approximately 200,000 clones, 75% to 90% of them seen only once. Sequencing was performed on PBMCs or T cells enriched from blood (not recorded which). The receptor set was obtained from a woman in her 30s who had been exposed to COVID-19.

This chain connects TRBV30 to TRBJ1-3; possible D gene TRBD1, 5 bases. The CDR3 is 16 amino acids. Germline CDR1 reads GTSNPN; CDR2 reads SVGIG (reference sequence). The V gene lost 2 bases and the J gene lost 0 bases, with 14 bases spanning the gap. The CDR3 spells CAWSPGTPSSGNTIYF. Written as DNA, the CDR3 is TGTGCCTGGAGTCCCGGGACTCCCAGCTCTGGAAACACCATATATTTT.

The chain employs TRBV7-9 and TRBJ1-1; D is uncertain. CDR1 SEHNR and CDR2 FQNEAQ come from the germline V gene (reference sequence). The CDR3 has 13 residues. Trimming took off 5 bases at V and 1 base at J, with 8 bases between the two ends. For the CDR3, the DNA is TGTGCCAGCAGCCCGAGACAGAACACTGAAGCTTTCTTT. Protein sequence: CASSPRQNTEAFF.

The V call is TRBV27, the J call TRBJ1-1, with D maybe TRBD1 (6 bases). The length of the CDR3 is 15 residues. Germline V CDR1 and CDR2: MNHEY, SMNVEV (reference sequence). V was shortened by 3 bases and J by 6 bases, with 17 bases between the two germline ends. CDR3 nucleotides: TGTGCCAGCAGTTTCCCAGGGGTTGGAAGGGCTGAAGCTTTCTTT. Its protein is CASSFPGVGRAEAFF.

The table lists this clone with a count of one. The chain carries TRBV21-1 and TRBJ1-3; the table's D call, TRBD1, was not checked against the DNA. TRBV21-1 is flagged as a pseudogene. CDR3 length: 17 amino acids. The CDR3 nucleotides are TGTGCCAGCAGCAAACCCCGTGTTGGCAGCTCTGGAAACACCATATATTTT. It encodes CASSKPRVGSSGNTIYF.

This clone has just one count. This chain links TRBV7-2 with TRBJ2-1, with D maybe TRBD2 (5 bases). Per germline, CDR1 SGHTA and CDR2 FQGNSA. CDR3 length: 19 amino acids. Trimming removed 2 bases at V and 6 bases at J, with 26 bases between. This CDR3 reads CASSLYPAFPPSAGNEQFF. CDR3 nucleotide sequence: TGTGCCAGCAGCTTATACCCCGCGTTTCCCCCATCGGCGGGCAATGAGCAGTTCTTC.

This rearrangement joins TRBV19 to TRBJ2-7; 8 bases agree with TRBD1. Germline V gene data show CDR1 as LNHDA and CDR2 as SQIVND (reference sequence). The CDR3 covers 13 residues. Germline trimming cut 5 bases from V and 6 bases from J; bases unmatched to any gene: 6. The CDR3 coding sequence is TGTGCCAGTAGTCCCGGACAGGGAAGCGAGCAGTACTTC. It yields the protein CASSPGQGSEQYF.

The V and J genes are TRBV4-1 and TRBJ1-2; D is unresolved. The V end lost 0 bases, the J end lost 4 bases, and 12 bases lay between the germline ends. Germline V gene sequence: CDR1 MGHRA, CDR2 YSYEKL. This CDR3 spans 15 amino acids. CDR3 bases: TGCGCCAGCAGCCAAGATCCCACGAACTTCTATGGCTACACCTTC. Protein sequence: CASSQDPTNFYGYTF.

The chain carries TRBV2 and TRBJ1-2; 7 bases line up with TRBD1. The CDR3 spans 12 residues. The ends lost 4 bases at V and 4 bases at J; junction bases unmatched: 0. Germline V gene lookup returns CDR1 SNHLY and CDR2 FYNNEI. CDR3 nucleotide sequence: TGTGCCAGCAGTGGGGACAGCTATGGCTACACCTTC. Translating it yields CASSGDSYGYTF. Based on the CDR3 plus reference TRBV2 and TRBJ1-2, the full variable domain is EPEVTQTPSHQVTQMGQEVILRCVPISNHLYFYWYRQILGQKVEFLVSFYNNEISEKSEIFDDQFSVERPDGSNFTLKIRSTKLEDSAMYFCASSGDSYGYTFGSGTRLTVV.

The rearrangement links TRBV12-5 to TRBJ2-2; a possible D gene is TRBD1 (5 bases). V was cut by 10 bases and J by 1 base, with 10 bases left in between. The germline V gene has CDR1 LGHNT and CDR2 FRNRAP. The CDR3 has 13 residues. The CDR3 here is CATKGVNTGELFF. The DNA of the CDR3 is TGTGCTACCAAAGGGGTGAACACCGGGGAGCTGTTTTTT.

The V and J genes are TRBV28 and TRBJ1-1; 9 bases align to TRBD1. This CDR3 spans 15 amino acids. CDR1 is MDHEN and CDR2 is SYDVKM in the germline V gene. Unmatched junction bases numbered 3, after V lost 4 bases and J lost 0 bases. For the CDR3, the DNA is TGTGCCAGCAGTTCAGGGACAGGGCTGAACACTGAAGCTTTCTTT. Translated: CASSSGTGLNTEAFF. The full variable domain, its missing parts supplied by reference TRBV28 and TRBJ1-1, is DVKVTQSSRYLVKRTGEKVFLECVQDMDHENMFWYRQDPGLGLRLIYFSYDVKMKEKGDIPEGYSVSREKKERFSLILESASTNQTSMYLCASSSGTGLNTEAFFGQGTRLTVV.

The V gene is TRBV13, the J gene TRBJ2-6, with a weak D call TRBD2 (6 bases). Trimming removed 6 bases from V and 1 base from J, with 10 bases in between. This CDR3 has 15 residues. The germline V gene has CDR1 PRHDT and CDR2 FYEKMQ (reference sequence). The CDR3 loop is CASSPGGSGANVLTF. The CDR3 DNA sequence: TGTGCCAGCAGTCCCGGAGGGTCTGGGGCCAACGTCCTGACTTTC. The whole variable domain, remainder taken from reference TRBV13 and TRBJ2-6, is AAGVIQSPRHLIKEKRETATLKCYPIPRHDTVYWYQQGPGQDPQFLISFYEKMQSDKGSIPDRFSAQQFSDYHSELNMSSLELGDSALYFCASSPGGSGANVLTFGAGSRLTVL.

The chain combines TRBV28 with TRBJ2-7; a possible D gene is TRBD1 (6 bases). The CDR3 is 19 residues long. V was clipped by 1 base and J by 5 bases, with 27 bases between them. In germline, CDR1 is MDHEN, CDR2 SYDVKM. This CDR3 reads CASSLSLTGDGPNGDEQYF. The CDR3 DNA sequence: TGTGCCAGCAGTTTATCCCTGACAGGTGACGGGCCTAACGGAGACGAGCAGTACTTC. Supplemented by reference TRBV28 and TRBJ2-7, the full variable domain reads DVKVTQSSRYLVKRTGEKVFLECVQDMDHENMFWYRQDPGLGLRLIYFSYDVKMKEKGDIPEGYSVSREKKERFSLILESASTNQTSMYLCASSLSLTGDGPNGDEQYFGPGTRLTVT.